This T cell receptor (beta chain) is drawn from a study of CXCR3-negative and CXCR3-positive naive CD8 T cells. In triplicate, each CD8+ T cell subset was sorted at 250,000 to 350,000 cells per replicate. Study-wide findings and caveats: Each naive subset displayed comparably high diversity, whereas memory CD8+ cells displayed much lower diversity. TRB CDR3 properties were used to infer TCR strength, and surface CD5 was comparable between naive subsets. CXCR3-negative and CXCR3-positive naive cells shared comparable TRBV-TRBJ usage, but memory cells did not.

It was by 5' RACE with UMI labels that the TRB cDNA libraries were prepared. TCRdb re-called the 5' RACE reads and shows each CDR3 protein once, DNA omitted. Listed are 45,000 to 60,000 distinct CDR3 sequences; 20% to 25% falls within the top ten. Germline CDR1 SGHNT, CDR2 YENEEA. The CDR3 extends over 18 amino acids. Remarks on this clonotype: The antigen is not known.

The source material was memory CD8+ T cells from blood. The gene calls are TRBV11-3 and TRBJ2-5; TCRdb proposes TRBD2, but this gene call is untestable without DNA. The TCR was taken from a human donor in good health. Some clones in this sample may be carry-over from other donors' samples. Here the CDR3 reads CASSLDPSGLAGEDAQYF.